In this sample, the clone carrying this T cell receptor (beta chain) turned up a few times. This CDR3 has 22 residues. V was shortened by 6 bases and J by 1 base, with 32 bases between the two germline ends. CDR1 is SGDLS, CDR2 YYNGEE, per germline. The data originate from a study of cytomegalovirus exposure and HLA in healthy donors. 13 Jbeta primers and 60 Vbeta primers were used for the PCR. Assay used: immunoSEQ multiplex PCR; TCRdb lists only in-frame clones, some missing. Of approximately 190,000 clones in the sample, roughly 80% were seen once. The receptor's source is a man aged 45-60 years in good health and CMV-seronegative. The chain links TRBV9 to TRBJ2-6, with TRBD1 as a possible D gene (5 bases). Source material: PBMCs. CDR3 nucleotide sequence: TGTGCCAGCACCCCTAGGTCGGTCAGGGCCCCAAGGGGCACATCTGGGGCCAACGTCCTGACTTTC. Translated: CASTPRSVRAPRGTSGANVLTF. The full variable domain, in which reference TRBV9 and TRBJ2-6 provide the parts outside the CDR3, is DSGVTQTPKHLITATGQRVTLRCSPRSGDLSVYWYQQSLDQGLQFLIQYYNGEERAKGNILERFSAQQFPDLHSELNLSSLELGDSALYFCASTPRSVRAPRGTSGANVLTFGAGSRLTVL.